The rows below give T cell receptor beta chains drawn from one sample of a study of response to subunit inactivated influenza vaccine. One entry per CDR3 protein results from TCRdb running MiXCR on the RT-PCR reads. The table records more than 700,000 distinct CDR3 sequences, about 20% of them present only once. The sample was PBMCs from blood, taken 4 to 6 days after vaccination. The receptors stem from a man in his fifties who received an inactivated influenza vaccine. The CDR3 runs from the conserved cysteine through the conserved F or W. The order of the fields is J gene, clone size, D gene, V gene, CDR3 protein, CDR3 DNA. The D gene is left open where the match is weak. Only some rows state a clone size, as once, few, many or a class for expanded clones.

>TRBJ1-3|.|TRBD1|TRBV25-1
CAILDRGSGNTIYF
TGTGCCATTCTCGACAGGGGCTCTGGAAACACCATATATTTT
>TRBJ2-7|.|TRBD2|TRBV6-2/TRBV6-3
CASSNGRGETYEQYF
TGTGCCAGCAGTAACGGGAGGGGCGAAACCTACGAGCAGTACTTC
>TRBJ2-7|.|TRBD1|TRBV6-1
CASSGTAGGGQYF
TGTGCCAGCAGCGGGACAGCCGGCGGTGGGCAGTACTTC
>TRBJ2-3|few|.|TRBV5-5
CASIPKGAPLWGADTQYF
TGTGCCAGCATCCCGAAAGGAGCACCGCTTTGGGGGGCAGATACGCAGTATTTT
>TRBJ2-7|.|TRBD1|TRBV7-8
CASSLARQGVYEQYF
TGTGCCAGCAGCTTAGCGAGACAGGGGGTCTACGAGCAGTACTTC
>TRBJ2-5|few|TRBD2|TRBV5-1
CASSRGLLGETQYF
TGCGCCAGCAGCAGGGGACTATTAGGCGAGACCCAGTACTTC
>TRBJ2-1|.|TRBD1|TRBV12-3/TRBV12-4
CASRGTGRISEQFF
TGTGCCAGCAGGGGGACAGGGAGAATCAGTGAGCAGTTCTTC
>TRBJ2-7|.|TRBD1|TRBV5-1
CASSVGQGGNEQYF
TGCGCCAGCAGCGTGGGACAGGGGGGTAACGAGCAGTACTTC
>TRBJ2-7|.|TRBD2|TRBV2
CASSGRLAGSAYEQYF
TGTGCCAGCAGTGGCAGACTAGCGGGATCGGCCTACGAGCAGTACTTC
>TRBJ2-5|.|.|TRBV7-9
CASSSPGAGLETQYF
TGTGCCAGCAGCTCCCCCGGAGCGGGTTTGGAGACCCAGTACTTC
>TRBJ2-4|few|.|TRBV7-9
CASSFDRIAKNIQYF
TGTGCCAGCAGCTTCGACAGGATAGCCAAAAACATTCAGTACTTC
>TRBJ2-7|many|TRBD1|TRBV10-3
CAISGQGSYEQYF
TGTGCCATCAGTGGACAGGGGTCCTACGAGCAGTACTTC
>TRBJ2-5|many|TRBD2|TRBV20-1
CSATSTSGSLETQYF
TGCAGTGCTACCTCGACTAGCGGGAGCCTAGAGACCCAGTACTTC
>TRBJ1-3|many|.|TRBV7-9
CASTVRTAQNTIYF
TGTGCCAGCACCGTTCGGACAGCGCAAAACACCATATATTTT
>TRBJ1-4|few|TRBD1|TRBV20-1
CSARAGQLHEKLFF
TGCAGTGCTAGGGCGGGACAGCTGCATGAAAAACTGTTTTTT
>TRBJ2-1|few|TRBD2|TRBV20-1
CSARRGTSGGDEQFF
TGCAGTGCTAGGAGGGGGACTAGCGGGGGGGATGAGCAGTTCTTC
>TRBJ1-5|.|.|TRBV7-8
CASSLELAGNQPQHF
TGTGCCAGCAGCTTAGAGTTGGCAGGAAATCAGCCCCAGCATTTT
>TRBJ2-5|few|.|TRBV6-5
CASSYILERMGEETQYF
TGTGCCAGCAGTTACATTCTAGAAAGGATGGGAGAAGAGACCCAGTACTTC